The source of this T cell receptor beta chain is a study of cytomegalovirus exposure and HLA in healthy donors. Study-level findings and limits: With further analysis later on, most CMV-associated TCR beta chains appeared HLA-restricted. The HLA-A and HLA-B alleles of most subjects were reportedly predicted accurately from TCR beta sequences. A missense DCLRE1C variant was associated with V- and J-gene trimming of TCR beta chains in a later analysis, and an independent cohort replicated the association.

CDR1 and CDR2 from the germline V gene are SGHTA and FQGNSA. The CDR3 spans 14 residues. V gave up 5 bases and J gave up 3 bases; unmatched junction bases: 5. The study ran its PCR with 60 Vbeta and 13 Jbeta primers. Produced via immunoSEQ multiplex PCR; TCRdb's table is partial and in-frame only. The sample consists of 130,000 to 150,000 clones, under 90% of them appearing once. This clone was counted a single time. What it binds is unknown. The sample consisted of PBMCs. The source is a man aged 35 to 55 in good health and CMV-seronegative. The chain uses TRBV7-2 and TRBJ2-7; 9 bases are shared with TRBD1. CDR3 nucleotides: TGTGCCAGCAGCCCCGAGACAGGGGGCTACGAGCAGTACTTC. It specifies CASSPETGGYEQYF.